The next 10 T cell receptor beta chains were all read from a single sample in a study of T cells in Graves' hyperthyroidism and ophthalmopathy. Researchers amplified the TCR beta CDR3 regions from RNA transcripts. The primer set for the first-round RT-PCR of the TCR CDR3 was HTBI. TCRdb re-called the multiplex PCR reads with MiXCR, one entry per CDR3 protein. In the table there are approximately 560,000 distinct CDR3 sequences, around 14% of which are singletons. The material sequenced was blood. Receptor source: a woman aged 25 to 39 with Graves' hyperthyroidism.

This clonotype was observed a few times. V gene TRBV9 combines with J gene TRBJ2-2, with D possibly being TRBD2 (5 bases). V lost 0 bases and J lost 9, with 9 bases in between. The CDR3 runs to 13 residues. Germline CDR1 reads SGDLS; CDR2 reads YYNGEE. CDR3 in DNA: TGTGCCAGCAGCGTAGATGAGGGCCGGGAGCTGTTTTTT. This sequence encodes CASSVDEGRELFF.

This clonotype was observed many times. The chain uses TRBV27 and TRBJ1-2, with D uncertain. Germline lookup yields CDR1 MNHEY and CDR2 SMNVEV (reference sequence). The V gene lost 4 bases and the J gene lost 4 bases, with 10 bases spanning the gap. The CDR3 spans 13 residues. CDR3 nucleotides: TGTGCCAGCAGTTCCCGGACGGGCTATGGCTACACCTTC. Amino acids: CASSSRTGYGYTF.

The table lists this clonotype with many counts. CDR3 protein: CASSHPGLGYEQYF. In DNA form, the CDR3 reads TGTGCCAGCAGCCACCCGGGACTAGGGTACGAGCAGTACTTC. V gene TRBV7-8 combines with J gene TRBJ2-7; 8 bases agree with TRBD2. The CDR3 runs 14 residues. Germline CDR1 and CDR2: SGHVS and FQNEAQ. V trimming: 5 bases; J trimming: 4 bases; junction bases outside the gene matches: 7.

This clonotype was seen more than once but under ten times. The chain has TRBV28 and TRBJ2-6; 8 positions agree with TRBD1. The V segment lost 4 bases and the J segment 3 bases; nucleotides outside the gene matches: 5. This CDR3 has 16 residues. Germline CDR1 MDHEN, CDR2 SYDVKM. Here the CDR3 DNA reads TGTGCCAGCAGTTCGGACAGGGCATATGGGGCCAACGTCCTGACTTTC. As protein: CASSSDRAYGANVLTF.

This clonotype appeared many times. The chain uses TRBV7-2 and TRBJ2-7; TRBD2 matches at 14 bases. CDR1 and CDR2 from the germline V gene are SGHTA and FQGNSA. V lost 6 bases to trimming and J lost 5 bases; unmatched junction nucleotides: 9. This CDR3 contains 16 residues. CDR3 DNA sequence: TGTGCCAGCAGAAGCGGACTAGCGGGAGGTTGGGACGAGCAGTACTTC. As protein: CASRSGLAGGWDEQYF.

Notes on this clonotype: A much larger clone lies one base from this, so it may be a read error. The chain recombines TRBV11-2 with TRBJ2-7, with 7 positions matching TRBD2. This CDR3 has 16 amino acids. The V segment lost 4 bases and the J segment 7 bases; nucleotides outside the gene matches: 16. Germline-derived CDR1 and CDR2 are SGHAT and FQNNGV. CDR3 sequence: CASSYRSGISSSEQYF. CDR3 DNA: TGTGCCAGCAGCTACCGGAGCGGGATTTCGAGTTCTGAGCAGTACTTC.

This clonotype was observed many times. This rearrangement joins TRBV12-3 or TRBV12-4 to TRBJ2-4; 10 bases fit TRBD2. This CDR3 has 17 amino acids. V lost 6 bases, J lost 0 bases, and 8 bases stayed unmatched. CDR3 in amino acids: CASSQPSGGLAKNIQYF. CDR3 nucleotide sequence: TGTGCCAGCAGCCAACCTAGCGGGGGTTTAGCCAAAAACATTCAGTACTTC.

This clonotype was counted many times. The chain links TRBV6-2 or TRBV6-3 to TRBJ2-3; D might be TRBD1 or TRBD2, each matching 5 bases. The germline V and J ends were trimmed by 5 bases and 3 bases, with 18 bases remaining between them. The V gene's germline CDR1 is MNHEY and CDR2 SVGEGT. This CDR3 is 16 amino acids long. The CDR3 reads CASSRRRGVGTDTQYF. CDR3 nucleotides: TGTGCCAGCAGTCGCCGGCGAGGGGTCGGGACAGATACGCAGTATTTT.

This clonotype came up many times. The J gene is TRBJ2-1, the V gene TRBV11-2; possibly TRBD1 or TRBD2 for D (5 bases each). The CDR3 totals 16 residues. Trimming shortened V by 8 bases and J by 0 bases, and 17 bases separated the two germline ends. Germline CDR1 is SGHAT and CDR2 is FQNNGV. CDR3: CASRGWTSSSYNEQFF. Written as DNA, the CDR3 is TGTGCCAGCCGGGGATGGACATCCAGCTCCTACAATGAGCAGTTCTTC.

This clonotype has a count of ten or more. V gene TRBV18 combines with J gene TRBJ1-4; a weak D match, TRBD1 (5 bases). The V end was cut by 4 bases, the J end by 8 bases, with 11 bases between. Germline values: CDR1 KGHSH, CDR2 LQKENI. The CDR3 has 13 residues. The CDR3 spells CASSLAGPEKLFF. As DNA, the CDR3 is TGTGCCAGCTCACTGGCGGGACCGGAAAAACTGTTTTTT.